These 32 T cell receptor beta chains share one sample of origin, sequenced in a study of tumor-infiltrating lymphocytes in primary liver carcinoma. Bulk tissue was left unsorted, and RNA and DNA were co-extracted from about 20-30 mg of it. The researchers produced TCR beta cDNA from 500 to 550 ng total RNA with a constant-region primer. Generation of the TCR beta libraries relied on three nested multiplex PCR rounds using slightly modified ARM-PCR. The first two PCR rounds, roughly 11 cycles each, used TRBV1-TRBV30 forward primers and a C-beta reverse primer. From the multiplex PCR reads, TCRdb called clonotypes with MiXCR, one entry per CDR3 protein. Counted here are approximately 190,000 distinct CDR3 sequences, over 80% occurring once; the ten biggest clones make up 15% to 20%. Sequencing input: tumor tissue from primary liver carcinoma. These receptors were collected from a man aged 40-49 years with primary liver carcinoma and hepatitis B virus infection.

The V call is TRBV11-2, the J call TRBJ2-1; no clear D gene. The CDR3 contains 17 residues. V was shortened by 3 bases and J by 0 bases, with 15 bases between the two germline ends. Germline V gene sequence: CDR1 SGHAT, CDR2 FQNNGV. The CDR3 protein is CASSFTPLRSSYNEQFF. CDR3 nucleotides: TGTGCCAGCAGCTTTACCCCACTGAGGAGCTCCTACAATGAGCAGTTCTTC.

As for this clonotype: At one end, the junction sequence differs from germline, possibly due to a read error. In DNA, the CDR3 is TGTGCCAGCAGCTTGGAGGCTATCCAAAAGACCCAATACTTC. This codes for CASSLEAIQKTQYF. The chain couples TRBV5-6 to TRBJ2-5; unclear D gene. Germline CDR1 SGHDT, CDR2 YYEEEE. The CDR3 is made up of 14 amino acids.

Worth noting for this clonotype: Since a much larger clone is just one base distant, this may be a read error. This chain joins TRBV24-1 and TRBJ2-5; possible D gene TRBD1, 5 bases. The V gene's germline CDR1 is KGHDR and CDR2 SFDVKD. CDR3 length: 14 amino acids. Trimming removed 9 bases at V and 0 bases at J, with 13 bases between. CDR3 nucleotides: TGTGCCACCGGACACTCTAGGGACCAAGAGACCCAGTACTTC. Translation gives CATGHSRDQETQYF.

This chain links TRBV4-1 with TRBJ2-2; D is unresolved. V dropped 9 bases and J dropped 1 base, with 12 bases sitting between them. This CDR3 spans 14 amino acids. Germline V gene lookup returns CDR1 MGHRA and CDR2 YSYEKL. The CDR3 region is CASTSMRNTGELFF. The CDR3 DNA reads TGCGCCAGTACCAGCATGAGGAACACCGGGGAGCTGTTTTTT.

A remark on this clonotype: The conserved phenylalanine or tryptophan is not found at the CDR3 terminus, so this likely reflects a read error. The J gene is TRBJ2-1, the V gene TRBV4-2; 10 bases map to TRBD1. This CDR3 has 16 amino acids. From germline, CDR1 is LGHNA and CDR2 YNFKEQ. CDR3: CGSSQAGGQGNNEQFL. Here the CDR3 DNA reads TGTGGCAGCAGCCAGGCCGGGGGACAGGGGAACAATGAGCAGTTCTTG.

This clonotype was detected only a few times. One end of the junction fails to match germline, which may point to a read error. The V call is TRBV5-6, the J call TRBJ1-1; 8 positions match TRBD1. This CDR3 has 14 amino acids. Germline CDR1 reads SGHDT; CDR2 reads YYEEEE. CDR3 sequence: CASSARQGRTEALF. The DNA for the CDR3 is TGTGCTAGCAGCGCACGACAGGGGCGGACTGAAGCTCTCTTT.

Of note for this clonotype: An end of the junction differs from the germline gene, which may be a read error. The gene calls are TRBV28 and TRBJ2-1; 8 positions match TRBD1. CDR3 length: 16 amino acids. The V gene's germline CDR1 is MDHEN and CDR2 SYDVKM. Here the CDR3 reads CDSSWGQVILKWEQFF. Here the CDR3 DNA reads TGTGACAGCAGTTGGGGACAGGTTATACTTAAATGGGAGCAGTTCTTC.

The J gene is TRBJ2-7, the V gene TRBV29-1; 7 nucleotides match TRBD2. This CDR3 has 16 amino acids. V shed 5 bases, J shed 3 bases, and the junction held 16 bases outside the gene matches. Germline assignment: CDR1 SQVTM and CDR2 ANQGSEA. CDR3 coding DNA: TGCAGCGTTCAAGGGGAGCCGACTAGCTGGGACTACGAGCAGTACTTC. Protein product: CSVQGEPTSWDYEQYF.

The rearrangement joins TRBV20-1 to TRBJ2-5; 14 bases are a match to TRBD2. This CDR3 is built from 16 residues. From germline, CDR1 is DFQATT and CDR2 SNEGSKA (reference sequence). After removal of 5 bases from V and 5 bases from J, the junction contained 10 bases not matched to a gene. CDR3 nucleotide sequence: TGCAGTGCTGGGGGACTAGCGGGAGAATTCGGGGAGACCCAGTACTTC. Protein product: CSAGGLAGEFGETQYF.

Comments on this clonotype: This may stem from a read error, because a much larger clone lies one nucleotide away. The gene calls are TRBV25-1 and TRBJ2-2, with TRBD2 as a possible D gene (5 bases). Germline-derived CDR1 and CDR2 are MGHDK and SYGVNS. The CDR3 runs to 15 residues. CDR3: CASSSSVLNTWELFF. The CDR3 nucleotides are TGTGCCAGTTCAAGTAGCGTACTGAACACCTGGGAGCTGTTTTTT.

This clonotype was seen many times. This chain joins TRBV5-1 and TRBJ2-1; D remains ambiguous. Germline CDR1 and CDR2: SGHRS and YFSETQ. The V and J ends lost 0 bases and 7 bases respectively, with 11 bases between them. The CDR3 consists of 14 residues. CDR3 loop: CASSLVGPTNEQFF. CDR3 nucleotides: TGCGCCAGCAGCTTGGTAGGCCCCACGAATGAGCAGTTCTTC.

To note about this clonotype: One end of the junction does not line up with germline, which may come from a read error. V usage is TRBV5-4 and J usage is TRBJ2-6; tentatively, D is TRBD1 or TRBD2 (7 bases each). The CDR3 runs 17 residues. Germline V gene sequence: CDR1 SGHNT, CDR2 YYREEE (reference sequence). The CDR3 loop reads CVSSGDSVASGANVLTF. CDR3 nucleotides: TGTGTCAGCAGCGGGGACAGTGTGGCCTCTGGGGCCAACGTCCTGACTTTC.

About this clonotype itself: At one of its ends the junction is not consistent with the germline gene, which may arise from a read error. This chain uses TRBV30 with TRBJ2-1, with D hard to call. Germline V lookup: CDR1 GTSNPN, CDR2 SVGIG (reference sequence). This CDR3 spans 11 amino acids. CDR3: CTWSLHNEQFF. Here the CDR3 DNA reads TGTACCTGGAGTCTCCACAATGAGCAGTTCTTC.

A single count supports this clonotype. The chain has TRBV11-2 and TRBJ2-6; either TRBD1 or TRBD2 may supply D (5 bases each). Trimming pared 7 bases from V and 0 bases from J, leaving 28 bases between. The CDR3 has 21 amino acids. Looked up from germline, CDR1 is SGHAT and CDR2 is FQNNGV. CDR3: CASNMGEDRGISLSGANVLTF. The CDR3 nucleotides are TGTGCCAGCAACATGGGGGAAGACCGGGGCATTTCCCTCTCTGGGGCCAACGTCCTGACTTTC. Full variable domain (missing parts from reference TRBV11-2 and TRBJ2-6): EAGVAQSPRYKIIEKRQSVAFWCNPISGHATLYWYQQILGQGPKLLIQFQNNGVVDDSQLPKDRFSAERLKGVDSTLKIQPAKLEDSAVYLCASNMGEDRGISLSGANVLTFGAGSRLTVL.

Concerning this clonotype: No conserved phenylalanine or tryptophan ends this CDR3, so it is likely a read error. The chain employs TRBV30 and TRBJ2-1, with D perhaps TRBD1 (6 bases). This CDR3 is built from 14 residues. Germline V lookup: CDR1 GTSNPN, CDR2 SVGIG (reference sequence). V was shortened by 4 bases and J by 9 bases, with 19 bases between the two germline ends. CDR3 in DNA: TGTGCCTGGAATAAGGGGGACCACCTAACTGAGCAGTTCTTA. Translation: CAWNKGDHLTEQFL.

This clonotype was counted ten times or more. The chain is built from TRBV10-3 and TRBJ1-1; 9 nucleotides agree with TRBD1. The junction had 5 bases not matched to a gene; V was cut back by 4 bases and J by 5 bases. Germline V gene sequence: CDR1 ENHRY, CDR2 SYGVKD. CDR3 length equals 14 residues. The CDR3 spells CAISAPDRGTEAFF. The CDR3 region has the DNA TGTGCCATCAGTGCTCCGGACAGGGGTACTGAAGCTTTCTTT.

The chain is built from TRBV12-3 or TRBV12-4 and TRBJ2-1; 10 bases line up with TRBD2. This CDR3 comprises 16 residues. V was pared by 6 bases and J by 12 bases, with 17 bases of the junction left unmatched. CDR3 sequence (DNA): TGTGCCAGCAGAAACCCATGGGCTAGCGGGAGAGATAGGCAGTTCTTC. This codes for CASRNPWASGRDRQFF.

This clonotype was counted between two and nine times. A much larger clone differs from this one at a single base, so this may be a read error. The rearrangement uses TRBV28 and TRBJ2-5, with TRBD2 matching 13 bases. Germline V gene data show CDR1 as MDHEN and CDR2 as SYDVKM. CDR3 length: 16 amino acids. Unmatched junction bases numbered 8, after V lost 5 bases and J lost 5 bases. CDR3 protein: CASSPGLAGDGETQYF. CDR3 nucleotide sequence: TGTGCCAGCAGTCCTGGACTAGCGGGAGATGGTGAGACCCAGTACTTC.

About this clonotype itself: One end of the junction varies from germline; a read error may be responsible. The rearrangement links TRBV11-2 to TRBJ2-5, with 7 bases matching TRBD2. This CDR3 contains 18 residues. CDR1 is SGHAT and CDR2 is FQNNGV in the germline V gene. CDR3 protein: CASSPNSIQGAGRETQYF. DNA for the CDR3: TGTGCCAGCAGCCCTAACTCAATCCAGGGTGCTGGGCGGGAGACCCAATACTTC.

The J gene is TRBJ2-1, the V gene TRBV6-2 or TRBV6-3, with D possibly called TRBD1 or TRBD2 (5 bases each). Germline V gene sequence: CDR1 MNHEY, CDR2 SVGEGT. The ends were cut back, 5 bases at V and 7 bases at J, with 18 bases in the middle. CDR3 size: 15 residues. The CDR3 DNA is TGTGCCAGCAGTACCCCGTCGATTTGGGGGAATGAGCAGTTCTTC. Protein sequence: CASSTPSIWGNEQFF.

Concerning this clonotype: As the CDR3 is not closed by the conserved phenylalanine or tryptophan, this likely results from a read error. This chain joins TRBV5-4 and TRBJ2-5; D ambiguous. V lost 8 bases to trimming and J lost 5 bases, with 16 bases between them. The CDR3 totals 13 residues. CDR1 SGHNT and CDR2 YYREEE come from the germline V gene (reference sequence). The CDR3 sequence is CARSPQNGETQYI. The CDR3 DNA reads TGTGCCAGAAGCCCCCAAAACGGCGAGACCCAGTACATC.

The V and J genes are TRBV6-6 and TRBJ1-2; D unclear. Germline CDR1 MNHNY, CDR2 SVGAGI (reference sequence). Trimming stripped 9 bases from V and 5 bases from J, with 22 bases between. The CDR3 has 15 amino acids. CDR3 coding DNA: TGTGCCAGGAGTCGTGGAATGGGCACTGAATATGGCTACACCTTC. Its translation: CARSRGMGTEYGYTF.

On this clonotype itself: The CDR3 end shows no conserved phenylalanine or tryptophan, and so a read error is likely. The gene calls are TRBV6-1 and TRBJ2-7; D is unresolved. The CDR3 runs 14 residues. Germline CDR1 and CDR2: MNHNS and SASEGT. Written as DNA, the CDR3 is TGTGCCAGCCTCAGGACGGAGTTAAGATACGAACAGTACCTC. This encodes CASLRTELRYEQYL.

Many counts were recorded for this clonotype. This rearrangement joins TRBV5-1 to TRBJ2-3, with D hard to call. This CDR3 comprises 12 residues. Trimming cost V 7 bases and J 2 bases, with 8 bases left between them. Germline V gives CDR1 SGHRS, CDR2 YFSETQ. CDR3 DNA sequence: TGCGCCAGCTTTTCAAACACAGATACGCAGTATTTT. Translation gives CASFSNTDTQYF.

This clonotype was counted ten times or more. This CDR3 reads CASRPALGLAKNIQYF. Here the CDR3 DNA reads TGTGCCAGCAGGCCCGCGTTAGGGTTAGCCAAAAACATTCAGTACTTC. The chain uses TRBV28 and TRBJ2-4, with unresolved D. This CDR3 comprises 16 residues. Trimming took 6 bases from V and 0 from J, leaving 15 bases between them. Germline assignment: CDR1 MDHEN and CDR2 SYDVKM. The full variable domain, its missing parts supplied by reference TRBV28 and TRBJ2-4, is DVKVTQSSRYLVKRTGEKVFLECVQDMDHENMFWYRQDPGLGLRLIYFSYDVKMKEKGDIPEGYSVSREKKERFSLILESASTNQTSMYLCASRPALGLAKNIQYFGAGTRLSVL.

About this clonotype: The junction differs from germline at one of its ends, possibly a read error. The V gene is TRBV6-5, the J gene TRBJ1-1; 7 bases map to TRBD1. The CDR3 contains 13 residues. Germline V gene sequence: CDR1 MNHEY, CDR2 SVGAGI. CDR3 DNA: TGTGTCAGCATGCGACAGGGTGACACTGAAGCTTTCTTT. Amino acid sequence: CVSMRQGDTEAFF.

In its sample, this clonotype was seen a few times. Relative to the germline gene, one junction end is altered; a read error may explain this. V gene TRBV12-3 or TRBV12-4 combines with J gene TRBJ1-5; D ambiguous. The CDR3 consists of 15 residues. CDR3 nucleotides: TGTGCTAGCAGTTTAAATCGGGATAGTAATCAGCCCCAGCATTTT. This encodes CASSLNRDSNQPQHF.

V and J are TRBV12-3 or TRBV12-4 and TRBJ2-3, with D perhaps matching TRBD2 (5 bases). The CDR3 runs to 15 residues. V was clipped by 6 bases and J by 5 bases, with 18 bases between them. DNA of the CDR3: TGTGCCAGCAGCCCTAGCAGGTCCAGAGGAGATACGCAGTATTTT. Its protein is CASSPSRSRGDTQYF.

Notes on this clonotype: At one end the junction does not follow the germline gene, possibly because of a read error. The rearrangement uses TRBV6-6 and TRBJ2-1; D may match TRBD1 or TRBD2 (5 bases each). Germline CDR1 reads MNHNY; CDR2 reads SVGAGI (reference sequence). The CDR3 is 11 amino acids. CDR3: CASSSRDELFF. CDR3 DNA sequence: TGTGCCAGCTCGAGTCGGGACGAGCTGTTCTTC.

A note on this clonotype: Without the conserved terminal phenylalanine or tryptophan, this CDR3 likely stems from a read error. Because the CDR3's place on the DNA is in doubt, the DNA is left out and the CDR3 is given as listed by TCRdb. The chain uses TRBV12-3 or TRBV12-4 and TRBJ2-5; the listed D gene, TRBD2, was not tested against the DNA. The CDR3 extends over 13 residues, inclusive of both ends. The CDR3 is CASSRSGSETQYY.

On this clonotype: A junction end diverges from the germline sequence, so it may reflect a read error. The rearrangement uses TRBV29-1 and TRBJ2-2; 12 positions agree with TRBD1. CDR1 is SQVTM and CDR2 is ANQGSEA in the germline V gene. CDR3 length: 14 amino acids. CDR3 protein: CGVEGQGAPGELFF. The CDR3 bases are TGCGGCGTTGAGGGACAGGGGGCGCCCGGGGAGCTGTTCTTT.

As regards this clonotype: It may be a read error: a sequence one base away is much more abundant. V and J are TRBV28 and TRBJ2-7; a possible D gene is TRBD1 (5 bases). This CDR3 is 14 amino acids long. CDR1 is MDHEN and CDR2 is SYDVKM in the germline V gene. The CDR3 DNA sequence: TGTGTCAGCAGGGATCCTAGGCCTTTCGGACGTAGAGACTTC. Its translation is CVSRDPRPFGRRDF.